This TCR beta chain originates from a study of shared clonotypes between healthy human individuals. Overall study findings and caveats: The sharing of about 5.3% of naive CD4 clonotypes was seen across a handful of donors.

In regard to this clone: What it recognizes is unknown.

Germline V gene lookup returns CDR1 MNHEY and CDR2 SMNVEV (reference sequence). This CDR3 comprises 13 residues. V was trimmed by 0 bases and J by 4 bases, leaving 6 bases between them. DNA at 150 to 250 ng, 30,000 or so T cell genomes, went into sorted-subset replicate PCRs. Repertoires were generated with immunoSEQ multiplex PCR, while TCRdb's copy carries only in-frame clones and drops some. In the table there are about 1.1 million clones, around 82% of which are singletons. The sequenced material came from memory CD4+ T cells from PBMCs. Subset here: CD45RA-negative fraction. This chain connects TRBV27 to TRBJ1-1; TRBD1 is a possible D gene (6 bases). The origin of this receptor is a man aged 18 to 29 in good health. Some clones in this sample may be carry-over from other donors' samples. The CDR3 protein is CASSLSGGTEAFF. CDR3 coding DNA: TGTGCCAGCAGTTTATCAGGGGGCACTGAAGCTTTCTTT.